This paragraph covers one T cell receptor (beta chain) sequence. The target antigen is unknown. This entry is derived from a study of vaccination effects on CD4 cells after COVID-19. Overall study: As their vaccination, participants received two doses of either BNT162b2 or mRNA-1273. Study conclusions and caveats: Missing from the study were early post-infection timepoints, and its convalescent patients were few. After vaccination, at late timepoints, clones induced by infection and by vaccine contracted markedly.

The CDR3 runs 15 residues. V dropped 1 base and J dropped 4 bases, with 11 bases sitting between them. Germline assignment: CDR1 SGHRS and CDR2 YFSETQ. The method was immunoSEQ multiplex PCR; TCRdb's version includes in-frame clones alone and lacks a portion of them. The data contain about 73,000 clones, more than 60% of them singletons. In the ViraFEST assay, antigen-specific CD4+ clonotypes were identified by expansion after peptide-pool stimulation. Once cultured for 10 days, the cells underwent separation to obtain CD4+ T cells. Vaccine recipients lacked prior SARS-CoV-2 infection and had negative nucleocapsid antibodies. On days 3 and 7, fresh IL-2 medium replaced half the medium.

The receptor comes from a human donor who received a COVID-19 vaccine. The sample in question was CD4+ T cells from PBMCs cultured with SARS-CoV-2 spike peptides, obtained before COVID-19 vaccination. The chain carries TRBV5-1 and TRBJ2-2; D is perhaps TRBD1 (6 bases). The CDR3 here is CASSLTGFGTGELFF. DNA for the CDR3: TGCGCCAGCAGCTTGACAGGGTTCGGCACCGGGGAGCTGTTTTTT.